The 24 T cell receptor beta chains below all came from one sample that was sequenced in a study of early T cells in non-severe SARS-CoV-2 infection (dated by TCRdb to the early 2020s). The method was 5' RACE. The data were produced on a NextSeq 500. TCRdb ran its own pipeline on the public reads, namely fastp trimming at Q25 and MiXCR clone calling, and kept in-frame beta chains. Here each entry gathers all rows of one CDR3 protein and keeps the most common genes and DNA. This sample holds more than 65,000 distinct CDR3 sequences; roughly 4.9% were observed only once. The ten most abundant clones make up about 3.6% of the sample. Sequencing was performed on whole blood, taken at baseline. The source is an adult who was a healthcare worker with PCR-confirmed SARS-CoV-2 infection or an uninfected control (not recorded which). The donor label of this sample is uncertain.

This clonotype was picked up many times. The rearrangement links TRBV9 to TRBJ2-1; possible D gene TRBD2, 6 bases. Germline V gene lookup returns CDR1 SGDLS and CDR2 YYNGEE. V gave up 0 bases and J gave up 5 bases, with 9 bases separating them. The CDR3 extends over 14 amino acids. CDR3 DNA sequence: TGTGCCAGCAGCGTAGAGCCGGGGGACAATGAGCAGTTCTTC. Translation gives CASSVEPGDNEQFF.

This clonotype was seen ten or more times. Here the CDR3 DNA reads TGCAGTGCACCCCTCTCCTACAATGAGCAGTTCTTC. Translation: CSAPLSYNEQFF. The chain couples TRBV20-1 to TRBJ2-1; D gene uncertain. CDR3 length: 12 residues. Trimming removed 6 bases from V and 0 bases from J, with 6 bases in between. From germline, CDR1 is DFQATT and CDR2 SNEGSKA (reference sequence).

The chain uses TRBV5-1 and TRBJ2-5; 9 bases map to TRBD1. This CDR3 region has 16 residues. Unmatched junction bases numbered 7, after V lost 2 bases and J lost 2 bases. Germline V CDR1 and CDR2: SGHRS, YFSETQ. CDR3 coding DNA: TGCGCCAGCAGCTTTCCCTGGACAGGGGAGCAAGAGACCCAGTACTTC. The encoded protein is CASSFPWTGEQETQYF.

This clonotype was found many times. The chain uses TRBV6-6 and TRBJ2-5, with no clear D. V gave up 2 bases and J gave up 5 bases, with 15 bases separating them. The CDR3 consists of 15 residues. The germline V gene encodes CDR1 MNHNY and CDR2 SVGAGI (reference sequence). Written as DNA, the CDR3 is TGTGCCAGCAGTTACCGTCAGAGAGGTGAGGAGACCCAGTACTTC. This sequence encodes CASSYRQRGEETQYF.

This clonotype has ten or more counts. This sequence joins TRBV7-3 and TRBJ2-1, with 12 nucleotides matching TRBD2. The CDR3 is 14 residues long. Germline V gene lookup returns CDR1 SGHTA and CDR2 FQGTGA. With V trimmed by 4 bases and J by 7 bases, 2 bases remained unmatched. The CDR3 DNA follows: TGTGCCAGCAGCTCTACTAGCGGGGGGAATGAGCAGTTCTTC. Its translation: CASSSTSGGNEQFF.

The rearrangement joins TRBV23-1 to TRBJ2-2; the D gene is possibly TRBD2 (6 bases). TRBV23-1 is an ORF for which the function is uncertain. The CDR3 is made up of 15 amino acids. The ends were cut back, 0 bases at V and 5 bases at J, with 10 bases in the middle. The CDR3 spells CASSQSAGTTGELFF. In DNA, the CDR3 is TGCGCCAGCAGTCAATCCGCAGGGACTACCGGGGAGCTGTTTTTT.

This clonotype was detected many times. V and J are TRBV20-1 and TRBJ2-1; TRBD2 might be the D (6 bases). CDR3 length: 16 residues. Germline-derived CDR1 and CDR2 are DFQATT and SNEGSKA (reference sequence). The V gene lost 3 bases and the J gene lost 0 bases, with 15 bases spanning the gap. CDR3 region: CSARGEDFISYNEQFF. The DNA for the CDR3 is TGCAGTGCTAGGGGGGAGGACTTCATCTCCTACAATGAGCAGTTCTTC.

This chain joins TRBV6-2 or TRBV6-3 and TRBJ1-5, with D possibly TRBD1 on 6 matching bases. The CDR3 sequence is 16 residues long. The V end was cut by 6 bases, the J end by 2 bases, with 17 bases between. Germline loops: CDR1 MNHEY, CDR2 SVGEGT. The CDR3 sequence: CASRSQGIRGNQPQHF. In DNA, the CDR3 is TGTGCCAGCAGGTCCCAGGGGATACGGGGCAATCAGCCCCAGCATTTT.

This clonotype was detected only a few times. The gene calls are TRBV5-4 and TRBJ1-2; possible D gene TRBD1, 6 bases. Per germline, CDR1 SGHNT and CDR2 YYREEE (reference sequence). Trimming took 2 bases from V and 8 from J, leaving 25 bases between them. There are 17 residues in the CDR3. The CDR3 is CASSFGQLTYSTGGYTF. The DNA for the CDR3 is TGTGCCAGCAGCTTCGGACAGCTTACTTACTCTACTGGGGGCTACACCTTC. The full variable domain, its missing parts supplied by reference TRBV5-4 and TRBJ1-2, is ETGVTQSPTHLIKTRGQQVTLRCSSQSGHNTVSWYQQALGQGPQFIFQYYREEENGRGNFPPRFSGLQFPNYSSELNVNALELDDSALYLCASSFGQLTYSTGGYTFGSGTRLTVV.

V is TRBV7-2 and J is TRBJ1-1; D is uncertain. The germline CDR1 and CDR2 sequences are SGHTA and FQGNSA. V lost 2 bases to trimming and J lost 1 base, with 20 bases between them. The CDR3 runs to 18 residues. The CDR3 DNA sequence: TGTGCCAGCAGCTTAAGAGGAAGAGGAGTGGCAGGGAACACTGAAGCTTTCTTT. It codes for CASSLRGRGVAGNTEAFF.

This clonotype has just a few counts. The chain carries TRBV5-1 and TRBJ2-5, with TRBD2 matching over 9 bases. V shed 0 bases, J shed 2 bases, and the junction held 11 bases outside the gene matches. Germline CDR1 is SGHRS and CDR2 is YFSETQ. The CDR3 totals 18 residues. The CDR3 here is CASSLAVSGGGPQETQYF. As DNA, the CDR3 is TGCGCCAGCAGCTTGGCCGTTAGCGGGGGCGGTCCTCAAGAGACCCAGTACTTC.

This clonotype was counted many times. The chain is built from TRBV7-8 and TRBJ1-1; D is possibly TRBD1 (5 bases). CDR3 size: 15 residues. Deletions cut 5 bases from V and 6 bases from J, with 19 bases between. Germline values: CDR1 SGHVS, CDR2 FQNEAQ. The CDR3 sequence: CASSPLVTGGAEAFF. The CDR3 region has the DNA TGTGCCAGCAGCCCCTTGGTAACGGGGGGAGCTGAAGCTTTCTTT.

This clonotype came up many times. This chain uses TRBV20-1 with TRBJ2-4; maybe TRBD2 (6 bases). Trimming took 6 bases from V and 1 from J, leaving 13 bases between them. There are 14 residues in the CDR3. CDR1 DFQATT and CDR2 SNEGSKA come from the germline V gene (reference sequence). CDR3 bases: TGCAGTGCCCCATTAACTAGCGCCAAAAACATTCAGTACTTC. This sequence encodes CSAPLTSAKNIQYF.

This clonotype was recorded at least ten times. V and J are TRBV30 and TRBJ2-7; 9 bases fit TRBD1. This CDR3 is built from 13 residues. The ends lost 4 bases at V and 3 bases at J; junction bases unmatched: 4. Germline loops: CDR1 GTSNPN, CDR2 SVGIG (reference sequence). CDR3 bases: TGTGCCTGGACTACAGGGGGCTACTACGAGCAGTACTTC. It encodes CAWTTGGYYEQYF.

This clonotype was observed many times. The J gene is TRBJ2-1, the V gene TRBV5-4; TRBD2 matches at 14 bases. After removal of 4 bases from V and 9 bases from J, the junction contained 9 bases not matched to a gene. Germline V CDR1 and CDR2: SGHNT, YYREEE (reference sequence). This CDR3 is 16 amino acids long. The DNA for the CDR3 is TGTGCCAGCAGCCGGTTTGGGACTAGCGGGGGCGGTGAGCAGTTCTTC. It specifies CASSRFGTSGGGEQFF.

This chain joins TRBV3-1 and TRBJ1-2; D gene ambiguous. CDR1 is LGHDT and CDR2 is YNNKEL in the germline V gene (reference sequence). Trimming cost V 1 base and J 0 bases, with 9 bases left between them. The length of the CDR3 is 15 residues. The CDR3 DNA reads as TGTGCCAGCAGCCAAGTTATTTCAGCTAACTATGGCTACACCTTC. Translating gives CASSQVISANYGYTF.

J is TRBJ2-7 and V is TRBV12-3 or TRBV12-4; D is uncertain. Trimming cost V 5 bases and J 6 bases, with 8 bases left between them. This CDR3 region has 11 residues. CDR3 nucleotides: TGTGCCAGCAGTGTTTACGGCGAGCAGTACTTC. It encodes CASSVYGEQYF.

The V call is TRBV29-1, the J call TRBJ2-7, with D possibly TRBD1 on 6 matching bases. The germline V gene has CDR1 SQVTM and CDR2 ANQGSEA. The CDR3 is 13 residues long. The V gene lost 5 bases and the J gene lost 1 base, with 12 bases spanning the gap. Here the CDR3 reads CSVSGAPSYEQYF. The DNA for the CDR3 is TGCAGCGTTTCAGGGGCCCCTTCCTACGAGCAGTACTTC.

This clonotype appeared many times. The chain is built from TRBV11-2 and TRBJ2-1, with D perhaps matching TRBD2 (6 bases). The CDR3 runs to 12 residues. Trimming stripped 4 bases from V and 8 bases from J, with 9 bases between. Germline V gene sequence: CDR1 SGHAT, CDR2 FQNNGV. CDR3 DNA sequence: TGTGCCAGCAGCTCAGCGGGCCATGAGCAGTTCTTC. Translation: CASSSAGHEQFF.

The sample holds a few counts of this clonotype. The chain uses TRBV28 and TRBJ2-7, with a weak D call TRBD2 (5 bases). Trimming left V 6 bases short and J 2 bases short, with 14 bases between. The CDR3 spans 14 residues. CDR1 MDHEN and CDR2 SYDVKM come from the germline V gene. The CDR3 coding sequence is TGTGCCAGCAGACCTTCTCGGGAACCCTACGAGCAGTACTTC. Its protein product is CASRPSREPYEQYF.

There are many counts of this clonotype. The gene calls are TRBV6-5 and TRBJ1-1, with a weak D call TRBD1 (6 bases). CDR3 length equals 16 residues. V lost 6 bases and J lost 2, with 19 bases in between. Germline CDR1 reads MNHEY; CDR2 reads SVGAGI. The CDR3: CASRRLTGTQNTEAFF. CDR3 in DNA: TGTGCCAGCAGGCGTCTCACCGGGACACAAAACACTGAAGCTTTCTTT.

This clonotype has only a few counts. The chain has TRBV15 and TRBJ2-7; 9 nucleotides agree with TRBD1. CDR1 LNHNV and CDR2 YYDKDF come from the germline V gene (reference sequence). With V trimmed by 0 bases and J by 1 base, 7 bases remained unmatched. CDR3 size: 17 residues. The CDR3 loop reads CATSRDGTGTGSYEQYF. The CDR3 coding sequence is TGTGCCACCAGCAGAGACGGTACCGGGACAGGGTCCTACGAGCAGTACTTC.

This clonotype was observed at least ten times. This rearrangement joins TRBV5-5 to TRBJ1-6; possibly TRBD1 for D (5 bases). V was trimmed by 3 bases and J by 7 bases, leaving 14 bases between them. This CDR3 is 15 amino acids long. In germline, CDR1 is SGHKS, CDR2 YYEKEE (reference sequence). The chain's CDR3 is CASSSNQGRNSPLHF. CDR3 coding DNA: TGTGCCAGCAGCTCTAACCAGGGTAGAAATTCACCCCTCCACTTT.

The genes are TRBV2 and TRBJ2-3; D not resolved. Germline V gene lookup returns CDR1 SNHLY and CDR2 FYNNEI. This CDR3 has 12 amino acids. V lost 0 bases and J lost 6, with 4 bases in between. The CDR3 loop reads CASSEAKDTQYF. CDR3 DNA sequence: TGTGCCAGCAGTGAAGCAAAGGATACGCAGTATTTT.